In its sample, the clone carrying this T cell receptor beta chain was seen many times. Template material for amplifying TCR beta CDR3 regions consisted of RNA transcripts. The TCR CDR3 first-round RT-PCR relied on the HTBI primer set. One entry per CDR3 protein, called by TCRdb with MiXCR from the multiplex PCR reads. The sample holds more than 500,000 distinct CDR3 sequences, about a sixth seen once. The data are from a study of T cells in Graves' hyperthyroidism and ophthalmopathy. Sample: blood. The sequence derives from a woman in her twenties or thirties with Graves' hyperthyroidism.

This CDR3 reads CASSLTGQAYEQYF. CDR3 sequence (DNA): TGCGCCAGCAGCTTGACTGGGCAGGCCTACGAGCAGTACTTC. V is TRBV5-1 and J is TRBJ2-7; no reliable D call. V was shortened by 1 base and J by 2 bases, with 10 bases between the two germline ends. Germline V lookup: CDR1 SGHRS, CDR2 YFSETQ. CDR3 length: 14 amino acids.